The 9 T cell receptor beta chains presented below share a single source sample, sequenced in a study of regulatory T cells in long-lasting Graves disease (dated by TCRdb to about 2021). Per the publication, the time point label means: persistent/refractory GD, antithyroid drugs over 5 years with positive TRAb. For both TCR sequencing and RNA sequencing, RNA was extracted from PBMCs in TRIzol. The library was generated by multiplex PCR. These reads were obtained on an Illumina HiSeq 4000. TCR beta libraries were built with iRepertoire HTBI primers and Arm-PCR amplification of CDR3 regions. Starting from the raw public reads, TCRdb applied fastp trimming at Q25, assembled clones with MiXCR and retained in-frame beta chains. All rows with the same CDR3 protein become a single entry with the most common DNA and genes. Across this sample there are fewer than 450,000 distinct CDR3 sequences, with roughly a quarter seen only once. The ten most abundant clones make up over 25% of the sample.

The sample in question was peripheral blood mononuclear cells (PBMCs), obtained when the disease was refractory, from a patient treated with antithyroid drugs. The receptors were gathered from a female donor with Graves disease.

This clonotype was seen a handful of times. V and J are TRBV20-1 and TRBJ2-3, with unresolved D. CDR1 is DFQATT and CDR2 is SNEGSKA in the germline V gene (reference sequence). This CDR3 spans 10 amino acids. V was clipped by 3 bases and J by 2 bases, with 0 bases between them. The CDR3 sequence: CSASTDTQYF. As DNA, the CDR3 is TGCAGTGCTAGCACAGATACGCAGTATTTT.

This clonotype was observed at least ten times. The chain is built from TRBV30 and TRBJ1-1, with D hard to call. The germline CDR1 and CDR2 sequences are GTSNPN and SVGIG (reference sequence). The CDR3 sequence is 11 residues long. Deletions cut 8 bases from V and 3 bases from J, with 10 bases between. In nucleotides, the CDR3 is TGTGCCCGGGCTGGGGACACTGAAGCTTTCTTT. It is translated as CARAGDTEAFF.

This clonotype was recorded once. Germline is not matched at one junction end, which may reflect a read error. This chain connects TRBV7-3 to TRBJ2-1; 12 nucleotides agree with TRBD2. CDR1 and CDR2 (germline): SGHTA, FQGTGA. CDR3 length: 17 residues. This chain's CDR3 is CASSVTALAGGHNEQFF. CDR3 DNA sequence: TGTGCCAGCAGCGTAACAGCCCTAGCGGGAGGGCACAATGAGCAGTTCTTC.

This sequence joins TRBV7-2 and TRBJ1-2, with TRBD1 matching over 7 bases. The CDR3 consists of 14 residues. Germline lookup yields CDR1 SGHTA and CDR2 FQGNSA. V lost 6 bases, J lost 8 bases, and 12 bases stayed unmatched. The CDR3 DNA is TGTGCCAGCAGGCCGGGCAGGGGGGGATACGGCTACACCTTC. Amino acid sequence: CASRPGRGGYGYTF. The entire variable domain, with the rest obtained from reference TRBV7-2 and TRBJ1-2, is as follows: GAGVSQSPSNKVTEKGKDVELRCDPISGHTALYWYRQSLGQGLEFLIYFQGNSAPDKSGLPSDRFSAERTGGSVSTLTIQRTQQEDSAVYLCASRPGRGGYGYTFGSGTRLTVV.

The chain is built from TRBV20-1 and TRBJ1-2, with D possibly being TRBD1 (6 bases). The length of the CDR3 is 14 residues. V was pared by 3 bases and J by 4 bases, with 15 bases between. Germline loops: CDR1 DFQATT, CDR2 SNEGSKA (reference sequence). The CDR3 DNA sequence: TGCAGTGCTAGTAAGCCAGGGGAGGGCTATGGCTACACCTTC. It codes for CSASKPGEGYGYTF.

This clonotype was seen a single time. The rearrangement joins TRBV19 to TRBJ2-2, with D perhaps matching TRBD1 (5 bases). The germline CDR1 and CDR2 sequences are LNHDA and SQIVND (reference sequence). The CDR3 totals 16 residues. V lost 1 base and J 2 bases, leaving 11 bases between the germline ends. The chain's CDR3 is CASSIGTRRNTGELFF. DNA for the CDR3: TGTGCCAGTAGTATAGGGACACGAAGAAACACCGGGGAGCTGTTTTTT.

This chain's CDR3 is CSVPASNLREAFF. The CDR3 DNA follows: TGCAGCGTTCCCGCAAGTAATCTCAGGGAAGCTTTCTTT. The rearrangement links TRBV29-1 to TRBJ1-1; no reliable D call. Between the trimmed V and J ends, which lost 5 bases and 8 bases, there was a span of 18 bases. Per the germline V gene, CDR1 is SQVTM and CDR2 is ANQGSEA. This CDR3 comprises 13 residues.

In its sample, this clonotype was seen many times. This rearrangement joins TRBV28 to TRBJ1-4, with D perhaps matching TRBD1 (5 bases). CDR3 length equals 17 residues. Germline CDR1 reads MDHEN; CDR2 reads SYDVKM. The V and J ends lost 2 bases and 8 bases respectively, with 21 bases between them. For the CDR3, the DNA is TGTGCCAGCAGTTTACCAACCGATGGGGCGTTTAAAGAAAAACTGTTTTTT. Its protein product is CASSLPTDGAFKEKLFF.

This clonotype was found a few times. The chain carries TRBV5-1 and TRBJ1-1, with 9 nucleotides matching TRBD1. The CDR3 is 17 residues long. CDR1 is SGHRS and CDR2 is YFSETQ in the germline V gene. V lost 4 bases and J lost 6; bases outside the gene matches: 16. CDR3 sequence reads: CASSETGGLSTTSEAFF. In DNA form, the CDR3 reads TGCGCCAGCAGCGAAACAGGGGGCCTATCAACCACGTCTGAAGCTTTCTTT.